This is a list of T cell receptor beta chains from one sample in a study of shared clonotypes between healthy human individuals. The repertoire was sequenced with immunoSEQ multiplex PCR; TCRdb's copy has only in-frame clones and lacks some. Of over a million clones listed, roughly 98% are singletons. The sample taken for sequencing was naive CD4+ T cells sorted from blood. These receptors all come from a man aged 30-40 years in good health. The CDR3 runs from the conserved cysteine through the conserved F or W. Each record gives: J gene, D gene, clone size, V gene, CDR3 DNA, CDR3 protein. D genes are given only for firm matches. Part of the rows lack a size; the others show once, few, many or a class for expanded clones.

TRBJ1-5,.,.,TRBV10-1,TGCGCCAGCACCCCGAAGGGGGTCTTAACTAGCAATCAGCCCCAGCATTTT,CASTPKGVLTSNQPQHF
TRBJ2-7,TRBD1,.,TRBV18,TGTGCCAGCTCACTAGGACAGGGAACGTCCTACGAGCAGTACTTC,CASSLGQGTSYEQYF
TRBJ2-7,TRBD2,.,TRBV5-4,TGTGCCAGCAGCGCCCCACTAGCGGGGGCATCCTACGAGCAGTACTTC,CASSAPLAGASYEQYF
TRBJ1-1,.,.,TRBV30,TGTGCCTGGAGTGAGCCTAACACTGAAGCTTTCTTT,CAWSEPNTEAFF
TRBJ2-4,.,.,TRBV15,TGTGCCACCAGCAGGGAACAGCCAAATATTTTGAACATTCAGTACTTC,CATSREQPNILNIQYF
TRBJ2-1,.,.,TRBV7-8,TGTGCCAGCAGCTTAGGTCGACTCGGGTTTGGTGAGCAGTTCTTC,CASSLGRLGFGEQFF
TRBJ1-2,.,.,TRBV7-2,TGTGCCAGCAGCTTTAATCTCGCGAGGATCTATGGCTACACCTTC,CASSFNLARIYGYTF
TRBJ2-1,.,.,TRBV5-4,TGTGCCAGCAGCTTGGGTTATTCAAATGAGCAGTTCTTC,CASSLGYSNEQFF
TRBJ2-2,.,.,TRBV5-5,TGTGCCAGCAGCTACTACGAGGCCGGGGAGCTGTTTTTT,CASSYYEAGELFF
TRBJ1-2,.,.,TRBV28,TGTGCCAGCAGTCCGGGACACTCTGGAATAAATTATGGCTACACCTTC,CASSPGHSGINYGYTF
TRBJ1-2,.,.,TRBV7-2,TGTGCCAGCAGCTTAGTTCGAAACTATGGCTACACCTTC,CASSLVRNYGYTF
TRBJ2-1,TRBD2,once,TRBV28,TGTGCCAGCAGTCCTTTTGGTGGGAGGGGAAACAATGAGCAGTTCTTC,CASSPFGGRGNNEQFF
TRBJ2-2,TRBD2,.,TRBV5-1,TGCGCCAGCAGCTTGGGGACTAGCTATATTAATGCCGGGGAGCTGTTTTTT,CASSLGTSYINAGELFF
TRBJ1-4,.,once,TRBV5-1,TGCGCCAGCAGCCCCGGGACTCCCGGGGGAAAACTGTTTTTT,CASSPGTPGGKLFF
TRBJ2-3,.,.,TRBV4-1,TGCGCCAGCAGCTTTCGGGACTTGACTGATACGCAGTATTTT,CASSFRDLTDTQYF
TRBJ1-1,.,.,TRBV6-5,TGTGCCAGCAGTTACTCAGGCCGGGCGGGGAACACTGAAGCTTTCTTT,CASSYSGRAGNTEAFF
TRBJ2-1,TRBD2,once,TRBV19,TGTGCCAGTAGGACTAGCGGGAGGGTCAATGAGCAGTTCTTC,CASRTSGRVNEQFF
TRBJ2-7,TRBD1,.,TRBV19,TGTGCCAGTGGGACAGGGGAGGAGCAGTACTTC,CASGTGEEQYF
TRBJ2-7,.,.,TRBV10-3,TGTGCCATCAGAGCGGTAATTACGGAAGAGCAGTACTTC,CAIRAVITEEQYF
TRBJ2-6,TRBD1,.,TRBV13,TGTGCCAGCAGCAACTCTGAGAAGGGGGCGAGTTCTGGGGCCAACGTCCTGACTTTC,CASSNSEKGASSGANVLTF
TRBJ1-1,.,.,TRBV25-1,TGTGCCAGCACCCAACGGGGCTCTCCCTTCTTT,CASTQRGSPFF
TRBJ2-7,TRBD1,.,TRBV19,TGTGCCAGTAGTATAGAATACACCGGGACAGTGATCATCTACGAGCAGTACTTC,CASSIEYTGTVIIYEQYF